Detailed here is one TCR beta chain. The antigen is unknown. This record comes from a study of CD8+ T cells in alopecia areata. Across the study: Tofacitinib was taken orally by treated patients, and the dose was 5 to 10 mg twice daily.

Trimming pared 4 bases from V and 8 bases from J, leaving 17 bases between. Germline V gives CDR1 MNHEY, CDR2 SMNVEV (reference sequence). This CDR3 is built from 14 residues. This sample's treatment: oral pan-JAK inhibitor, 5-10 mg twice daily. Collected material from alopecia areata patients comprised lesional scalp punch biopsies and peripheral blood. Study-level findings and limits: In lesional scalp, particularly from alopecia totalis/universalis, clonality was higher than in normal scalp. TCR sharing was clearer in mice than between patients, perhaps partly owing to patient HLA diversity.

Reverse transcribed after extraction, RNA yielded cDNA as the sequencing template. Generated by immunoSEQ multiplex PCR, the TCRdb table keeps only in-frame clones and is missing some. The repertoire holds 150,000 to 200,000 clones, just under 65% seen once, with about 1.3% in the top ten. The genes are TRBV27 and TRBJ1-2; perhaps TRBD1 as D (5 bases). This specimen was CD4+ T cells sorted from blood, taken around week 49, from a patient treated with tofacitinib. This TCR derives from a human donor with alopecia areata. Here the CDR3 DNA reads TGTGCCAGCAGTTCAGACCAGGGTAGTCGAGGCTACACCTTC. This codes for CASSSDQGSRGYTF.